A single sample is the source of the 14 T cell receptor beta chains below, sequenced in a study of post-analysis software for immune sequencing data. Unique molecular identifiers were present in the TCR beta cDNA libraries. MiXCR was run by TCRdb on the PCR reads, yielding one entry per CDR3 protein. Among approximately 630,000 distinct CDR3 sequences listed, more than 50% were seen once. The study's findings and limits: Controls showed lower frequencies than patients for five TRBV segments, and TRBV5-6, TRBV5-1 and TRBV20-1 were among these.

These receptors have no known antigen. Material: blood. These receptors originate from a girl under 10 years old with multiple sclerosis.

V and J are TRBV11-3 and TRBJ1-1; D uncertain. Deletions cut 4 bases from V and 8 bases from J, with 14 bases between. There are 13 residues in the CDR3. CDR1 is SGHNT, CDR2 YENEEA, per germline. CDR3 residues: CASSSGRGEEAFF. The CDR3 region has the DNA TGTGCCAGCAGCTCGGGCCGGGGAGAGGAAGCTTTCTTT.

This clonotype was seen more than once but under ten times. The rearrangement uses TRBV20-1 and TRBJ2-1; tentative D call: TRBD2 (6 bases). The CDR3 runs to 13 residues. V was shortened by 6 bases and J by 9 bases, with 18 bases between the two germline ends. CDR1 is DFQATT and CDR2 is SNEGSKA in the germline V gene (reference sequence). CDR3 nucleotides: TGCAGTGCACCTAGACTAGGGGTTGGTGAGCAGTTCTTC. Amino acids: CSAPRLGVGEQFF.

The chain joins TRBV12-3 or TRBV12-4 to TRBJ2-4, with TRBD1 matching 8 bases. With 6 bases clipped from V and 8 bases from J, the junction kept 12 bases outside the gene matches. This CDR3 has 15 amino acids. CDR3 nucleotides: TGTGCCAGCAGACCCCGGGACAGGCCAATGTACATTCAGTACTTC. Translating gives CASRPRDRPMYIQYF.

This clonotype was seen only a few times. This chain connects TRBV11-2 to TRBJ2-3, with unresolved D. CDR3 length: 13 residues. The V gene's germline CDR1 is SGHAT and CDR2 FQNNGV. The V and J ends lost 0 bases and 4 bases respectively, with 5 bases between them. CDR3 nucleotide sequence: TGTGCCAGCAGCTTAGAGAGCCCAGATACGCAGTATTTT. Its translation: CASSLESPDTQYF.

This clonotype turned up a few times. The genes are TRBV5-1 and TRBJ1-2, with 7 bases matching TRBD1. V shed 4 bases, J shed 3 bases, and the junction held 9 bases outside the gene matches. The germline CDR1 and CDR2 sequences are SGHRS and YFSETQ. The CDR3 runs to 15 residues. CDR3 residues: CASSPSDRIYYGYTF. CDR3 DNA sequence: TGCGCCAGCAGCCCATCGGACAGGATCTACTATGGCTACACCTTC.

This rearrangement joins TRBV12-3 or TRBV12-4 to TRBJ2-5; possibly TRBD1 or TRBD2 for D (5 bases each). Trimming removed 5 bases at V and 4 bases at J, with 17 bases between. The CDR3 has 15 residues. For the CDR3, the DNA is TGTGCCAGCAGTCCCGGGACCCAACCTGGAGAGACCCAGTACTTC. Translating it yields CASSPGTQPGETQYF.

This clonotype was counted once. The J gene is TRBJ1-1, the V gene TRBV4-3; D gene ambiguous. This CDR3 has 14 residues. Germline V gives CDR1 LGHNA, CDR2 YSLEER. Trimming left V 0 bases short and J 4 bases short, with 9 bases between. The CDR3 DNA follows: TGCGCCAGCAGCCAAGATACCACAGTCACTGAAGCTTTCTTT. Translating gives CASSQDTTVTEAFF.

J is TRBJ1-2 and V is TRBV29-1; TRBD1 agrees at 8 bases. The CDR3 contains 14 residues. V gave up 4 bases and J gave up 3 bases; unmatched junction bases: 7. CDR1 is SQVTM and CDR2 is ANQGSEA in the germline V gene. The chain's CDR3 is CSVGQGRDDYGYTF. CDR3 DNA sequence: TGCAGCGTTGGACAGGGGCGGGACGACTATGGCTACACCTTC.

The V gene is TRBV12-3 or TRBV12-4, the J gene TRBJ1-2, with TRBD1 matching 10 bases. The CDR3 runs to 14 residues. J gave up 1 base and V 6 bases, and 2 bases lay outside the gene matches. CDR3 region: CASSDRGHNYGYTF. The CDR3, as DNA: TGTGCCAGCAGCGACAGGGGGCATAACTATGGCTACACCTTC.

The genes are TRBV28 and TRBJ2-6; no clear D. Germline lookup yields CDR1 MDHEN and CDR2 SYDVKM. Trimming took 5 bases from V and 2 from J, leaving 13 bases between them. The CDR3 spans 16 residues. The CDR3: CASSPPWSPGANVLTF. Here the CDR3 DNA reads TGTGCCAGCAGTCCGCCCTGGAGCCCTGGGGCCAACGTCCTGACTTTC.

The chain carries TRBV29-1 and TRBJ1-1, with D unclear. The V end lost 7 bases, the J end lost 4 bases, and 16 bases lay between the germline ends. The germline gives CDR1 SQVTM, CDR2 ANQGSEA. The CDR3 totals 13 residues. For the CDR3, the DNA is TGCAGCGCTGAGGCAGGACTGGGCACTGAAGCTTTCTTT. It encodes CSAEAGLGTEAFF.

This chain links TRBV27 with TRBJ2-7; D is ambiguous. The CDR3 covers 15 residues. The germline V and J ends were trimmed by 7 bases and 0 bases, with 16 bases remaining between them. Germline CDR1 MNHEY, CDR2 SMNVEV (reference sequence). CDR3 loop: CASTSVPGSSYEQYF. The CDR3 DNA sequence: TGTGCCAGCACATCAGTCCCCGGCAGCTCCTACGAGCAGTACTTC.

This clonotype was observed a few times. The chain joins TRBV10-3 to TRBJ2-3; 7 positions agree with TRBD1. J gave up 4 bases and V 11 bases, and 3 bases lay outside the gene matches. This CDR3 region has 11 residues. Germline assignment: CDR1 ENHRY and CDR2 SYGVKD. The CDR3 loop reads CAATGADTQYF. CDR3 coding DNA: TGTGCCGCCACAGGGGCAGATACGCAGTATTTT.

V usage is TRBV12-3 or TRBV12-4 and J usage is TRBJ1-6, with TRBD1 matching over 7 bases. Trimming removed 6 bases from V and 7 bases from J; junction bases left unmatched: 15. This CDR3 region has 17 residues. The CDR3 bases are TGTGCCAGCAGCCCCTCAAAGGGGGCGACGACAAATTCACCCCTCCACTTT. Translating gives CASSPSKGATTNSPLHF.